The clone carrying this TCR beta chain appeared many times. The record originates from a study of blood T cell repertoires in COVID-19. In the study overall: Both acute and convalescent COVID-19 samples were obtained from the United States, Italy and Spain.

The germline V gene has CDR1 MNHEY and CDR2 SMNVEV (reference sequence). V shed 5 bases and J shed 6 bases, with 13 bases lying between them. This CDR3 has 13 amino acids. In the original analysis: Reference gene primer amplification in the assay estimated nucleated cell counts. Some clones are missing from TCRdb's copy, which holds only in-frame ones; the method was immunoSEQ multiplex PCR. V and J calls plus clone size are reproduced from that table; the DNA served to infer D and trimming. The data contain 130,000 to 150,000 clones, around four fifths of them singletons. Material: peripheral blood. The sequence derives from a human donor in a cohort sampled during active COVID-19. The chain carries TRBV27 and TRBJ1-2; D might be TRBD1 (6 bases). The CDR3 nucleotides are TGTGCCAGCAGTCAGCGGGGGGCAGATGGCTACACCTTC. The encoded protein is CASSQRGADGYTF.